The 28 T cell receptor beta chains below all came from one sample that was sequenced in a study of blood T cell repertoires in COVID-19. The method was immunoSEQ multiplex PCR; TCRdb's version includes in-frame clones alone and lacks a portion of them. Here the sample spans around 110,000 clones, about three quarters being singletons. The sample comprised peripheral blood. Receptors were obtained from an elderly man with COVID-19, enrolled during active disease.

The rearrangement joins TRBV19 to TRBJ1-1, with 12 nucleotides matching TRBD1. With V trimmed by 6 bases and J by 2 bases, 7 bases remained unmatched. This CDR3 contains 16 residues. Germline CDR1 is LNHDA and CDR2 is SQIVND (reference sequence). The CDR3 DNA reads TGTGCCAGTAGGGGGGACAGGGGGCGAGGAAACACTGAAGCTTTCTTT. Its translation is CASRGDRGRGNTEAFF. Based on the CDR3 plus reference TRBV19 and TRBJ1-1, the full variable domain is DGGITQSPKYLFRKEGQNVTLSCEQNLNHDAMYWYRQDPGQGLRLIYYSQIVNDFQKGDIAEGYSVSREKKESFPLTVTSAQKNPTAFYLCASRGDRGRGNTEAFFGQGTRLTVV.

The CDR3 region is CASSLGSTDRGTEAFF. The CDR3 DNA is TGCGCCAGCAGCTTGGGTTCTACGGACAGGGGAACTGAAGCTTTCTTT. The rearrangement links TRBV5-1 to TRBJ1-1; 9 bases match TRBD1. J lost 5 bases, V lost 0 bases, and 8 bases had no gene match. Germline assignment: CDR1 SGHRS and CDR2 YFSETQ. The CDR3 covers 16 residues.

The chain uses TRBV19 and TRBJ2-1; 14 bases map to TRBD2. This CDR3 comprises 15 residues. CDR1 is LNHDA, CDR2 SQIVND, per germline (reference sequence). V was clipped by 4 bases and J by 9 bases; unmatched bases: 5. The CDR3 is CASSTGTSGSPEQFF. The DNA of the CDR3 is TGTGCCAGTAGTACGGGGACTAGCGGGAGCCCTGAGCAGTTCTTC.

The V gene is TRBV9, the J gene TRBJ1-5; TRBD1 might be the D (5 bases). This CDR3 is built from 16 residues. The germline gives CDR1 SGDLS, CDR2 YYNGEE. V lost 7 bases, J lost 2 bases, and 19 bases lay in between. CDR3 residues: CASSPGVGEGNQPQHF. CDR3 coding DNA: TGTGCCAGCTCCCCCGGGGTAGGGGAGGGCAATCAGCCCCAGCATTTT.

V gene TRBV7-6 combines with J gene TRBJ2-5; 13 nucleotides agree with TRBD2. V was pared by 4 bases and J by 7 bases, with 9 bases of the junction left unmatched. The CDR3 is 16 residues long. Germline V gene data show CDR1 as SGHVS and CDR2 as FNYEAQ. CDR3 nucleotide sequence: TGTGCCAGCAGCTCTGGACTAGCGGGAGCAATGGGGACCCAGTACTTC. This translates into CASSSGLAGAMGTQYF.

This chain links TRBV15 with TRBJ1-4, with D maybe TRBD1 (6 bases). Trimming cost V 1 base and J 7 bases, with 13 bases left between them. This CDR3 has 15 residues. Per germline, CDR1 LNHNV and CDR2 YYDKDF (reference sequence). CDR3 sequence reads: CATSRAGGAGEKLFF. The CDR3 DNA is TGTGCCACCAGCAGAGCCGGGGGGGCGGGTGAAAAACTGTTTTTT.

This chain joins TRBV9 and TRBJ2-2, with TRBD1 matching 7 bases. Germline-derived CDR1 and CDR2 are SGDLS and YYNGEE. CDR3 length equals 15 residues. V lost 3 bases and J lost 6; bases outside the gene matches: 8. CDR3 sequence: CASSGHRQGPGELFF. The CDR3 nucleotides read TGTGCCAGCAGCGGACACCGACAGGGCCCCGGGGAGCTGTTTTTT.

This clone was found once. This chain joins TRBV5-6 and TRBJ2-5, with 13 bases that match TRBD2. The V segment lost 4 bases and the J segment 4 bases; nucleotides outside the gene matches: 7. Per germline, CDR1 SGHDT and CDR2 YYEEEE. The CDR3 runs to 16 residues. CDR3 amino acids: CASSRWRLAGGETQYF. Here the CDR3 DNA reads TGTGCCAGCAGCCGATGGCGACTAGCGGGAGGAGAGACCCAGTACTTC.

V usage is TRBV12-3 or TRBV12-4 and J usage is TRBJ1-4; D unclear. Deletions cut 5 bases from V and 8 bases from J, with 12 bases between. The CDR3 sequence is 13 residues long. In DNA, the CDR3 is TGTGCCAGCAGTCCGCGAGGAAGGGAAAAACTGTTTTTT. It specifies CASSPRGREKLFF.

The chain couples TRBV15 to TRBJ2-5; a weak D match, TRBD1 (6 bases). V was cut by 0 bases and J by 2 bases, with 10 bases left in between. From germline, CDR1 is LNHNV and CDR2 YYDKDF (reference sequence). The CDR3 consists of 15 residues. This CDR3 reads CATSRDLQGQETQYF. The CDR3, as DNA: TGTGCCACCAGCAGAGATTTACAGGGACAAGAGACCCAGTACTTC.

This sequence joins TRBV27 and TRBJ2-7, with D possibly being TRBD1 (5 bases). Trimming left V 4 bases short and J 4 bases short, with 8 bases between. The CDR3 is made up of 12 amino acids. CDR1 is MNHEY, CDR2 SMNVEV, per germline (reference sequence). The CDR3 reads CASSSTGYEQYF. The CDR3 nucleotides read TGTGCCAGCAGTTCCACAGGTTACGAGCAGTACTTC.

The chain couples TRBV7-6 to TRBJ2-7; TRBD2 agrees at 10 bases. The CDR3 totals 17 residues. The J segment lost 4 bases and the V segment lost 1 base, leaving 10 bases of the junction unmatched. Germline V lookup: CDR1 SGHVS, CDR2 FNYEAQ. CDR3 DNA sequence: TGTGCCAGCAGCTTAGTCGCACAGCGGGAGGGCCTTTACGAGCAGTACTTC. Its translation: CASSLVAQREGLYEQYF.

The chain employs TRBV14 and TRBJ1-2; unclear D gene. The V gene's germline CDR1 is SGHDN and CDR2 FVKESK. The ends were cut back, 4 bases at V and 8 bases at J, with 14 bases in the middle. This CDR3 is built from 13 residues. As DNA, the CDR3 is TGTGCCAGCAGCCTCCGAGGCCCATTCGGCTACACCTTC. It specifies CASSLRGPFGYTF. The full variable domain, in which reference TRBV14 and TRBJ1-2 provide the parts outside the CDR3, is EAGVTQFPSHSVIEKGQTVTLRCDPISGHDNLYWYRRVMGKEIKFLLHFVKESKQDESGMPNNRFLAERTGGTYSTLKVQPAELEDSGVYFCASSLRGPFGYTFGSGTRLTVV.

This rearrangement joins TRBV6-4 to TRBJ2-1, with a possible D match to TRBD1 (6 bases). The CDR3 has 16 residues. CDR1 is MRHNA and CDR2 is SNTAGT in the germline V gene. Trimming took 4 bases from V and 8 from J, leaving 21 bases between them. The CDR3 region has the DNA TGTGCCAGCAGTGCCTCCCCGACAGGTAGAAGGGATGAGCAGTTCTTC. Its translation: CASSASPTGRRDEQFF.

This chain's CDR3 is CASSSGGGFGTEAFF. The CDR3 nucleotides read TGCGCCAGCAGCTCCGGTGGGGGGTTTGGCACTGAAGCTTTCTTT. This chain links TRBV5-1 with TRBJ1-1; tentatively, D is TRBD1 (5 bases). Germline assignment: CDR1 SGHRS and CDR2 YFSETQ. CDR3 length: 15 residues. With 3 bases removed from V and 4 bases from J, the gap between germline ends came to 16 bases.

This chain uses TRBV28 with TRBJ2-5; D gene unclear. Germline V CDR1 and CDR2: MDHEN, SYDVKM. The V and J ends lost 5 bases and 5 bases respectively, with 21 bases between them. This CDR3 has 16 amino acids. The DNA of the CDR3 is TGTGCCAGCAGTCCTAGTACCCCTTGGGTGCAGGAGACCCAGTACTTC. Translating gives CASSPSTPWVQETQYF. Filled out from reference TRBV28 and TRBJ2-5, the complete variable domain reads DVKVTQSSRYLVKRTGEKVFLECVQDMDHENMFWYRQDPGLGLRLIYFSYDVKMKEKGDIPEGYSVSREKKERFSLILESASTNQTSMYLCASSPSTPWVQETQYFGPGTRLLVL.

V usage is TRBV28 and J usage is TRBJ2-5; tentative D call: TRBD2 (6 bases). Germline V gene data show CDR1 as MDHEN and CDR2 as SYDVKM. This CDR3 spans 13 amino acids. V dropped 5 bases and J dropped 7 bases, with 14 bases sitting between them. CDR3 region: CASSRAAGGTQYF. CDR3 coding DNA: TGTGCCAGCAGTCGAGCGGCCGGGGGGACCCAGTACTTC.

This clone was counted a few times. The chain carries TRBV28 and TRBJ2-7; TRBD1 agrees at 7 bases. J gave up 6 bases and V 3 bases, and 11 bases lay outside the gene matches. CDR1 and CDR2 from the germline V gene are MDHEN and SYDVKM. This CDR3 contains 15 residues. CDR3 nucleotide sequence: TGTGCCAGCAGTTTTCCTGGGACAGACCCGTTCGAGCAGTACTTC. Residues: CASSFPGTDPFEQYF. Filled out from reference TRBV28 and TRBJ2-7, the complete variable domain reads DVKVTQSSRYLVKRTGEKVFLECVQDMDHENMFWYRQDPGLGLRLIYFSYDVKMKEKGDIPEGYSVSREKKERFSLILESASTNQTSMYLCASSFPGTDPFEQYFGPGTRLTVT.

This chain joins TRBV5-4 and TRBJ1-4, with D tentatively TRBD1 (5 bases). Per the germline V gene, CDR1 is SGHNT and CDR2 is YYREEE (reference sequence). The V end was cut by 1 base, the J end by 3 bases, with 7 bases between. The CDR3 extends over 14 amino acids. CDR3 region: CASSLSGSNEKLFF. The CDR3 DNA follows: TGTGCCAGCAGCTTGTCAGGGTCTAATGAAAAACTGTTTTTT. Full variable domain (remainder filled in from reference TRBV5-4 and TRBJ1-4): ETGVTQSPTHLIKTRGQQVTLRCSSQSGHNTVSWYQQALGQGPQFIFQYYREEENGRGNFPPRFSGLQFPNYSSELNVNALELDDSALYLCASSLSGSNEKLFFGSGTQLSVL.

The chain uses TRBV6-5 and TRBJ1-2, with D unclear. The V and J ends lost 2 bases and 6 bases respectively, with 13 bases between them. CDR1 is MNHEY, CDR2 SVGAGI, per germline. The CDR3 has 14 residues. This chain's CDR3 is CASSYREGFDGYTF. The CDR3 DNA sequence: TGTGCCAGCAGTTACCGGGAAGGGTTTGATGGCTACACCTTC.

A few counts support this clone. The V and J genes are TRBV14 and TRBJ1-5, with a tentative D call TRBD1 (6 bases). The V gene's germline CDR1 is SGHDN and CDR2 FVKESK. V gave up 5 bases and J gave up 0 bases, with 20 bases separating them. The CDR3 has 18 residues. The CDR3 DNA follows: TGTGCCAGCAGCTTATTCCCCCGGGACACATTTAGCAATCAGCCCCAGCATTTT. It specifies CASSLFPRDTFSNQPQHF.

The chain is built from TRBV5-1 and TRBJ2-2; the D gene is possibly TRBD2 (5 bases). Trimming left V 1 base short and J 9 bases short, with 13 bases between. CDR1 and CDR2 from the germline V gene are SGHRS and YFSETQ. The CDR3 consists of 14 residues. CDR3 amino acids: CASSLYGGGRELFF. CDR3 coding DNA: TGCGCCAGCAGCTTGTATGGTGGAGGCCGGGAGCTGTTTTTT.

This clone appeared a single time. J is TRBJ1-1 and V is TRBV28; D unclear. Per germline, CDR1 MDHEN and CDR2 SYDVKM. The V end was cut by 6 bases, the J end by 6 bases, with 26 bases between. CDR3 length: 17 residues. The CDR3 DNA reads TGTGCCAGCAGCCACGATCGGCCCGACCGAGGATCCCCTGAAGCTTTCTTT. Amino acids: CASSHDRPDRGSPEAFF.

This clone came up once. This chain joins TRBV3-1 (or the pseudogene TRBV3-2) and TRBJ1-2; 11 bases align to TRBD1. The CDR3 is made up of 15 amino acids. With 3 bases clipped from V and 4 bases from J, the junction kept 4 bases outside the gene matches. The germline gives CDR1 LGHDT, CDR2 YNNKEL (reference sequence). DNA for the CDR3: TGTGCCAGCAGCCAGATGGACAGGGGGCTCTATGGCTACACCTTC. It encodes CASSQMDRGLYGYTF.

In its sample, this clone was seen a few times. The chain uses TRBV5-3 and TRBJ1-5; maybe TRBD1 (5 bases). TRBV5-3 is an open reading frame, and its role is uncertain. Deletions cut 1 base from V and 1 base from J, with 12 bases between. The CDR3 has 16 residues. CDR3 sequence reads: CARSLPRDSSNQPQHF. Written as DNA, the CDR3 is TGTGCCAGAAGCTTGCCCCGGGACTCGAGCAATCAGCCCCAGCATTTT.

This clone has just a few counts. The CDR3 sequence is CASSWKPGLAGTNTGELFF. The CDR3 nucleotides read TGTGCCAGCAGCTGGAAACCGGGACTAGCGGGGACAAACACCGGGGAGCTGTTTTTT. This rearrangement joins TRBV7-2 to TRBJ2-2; 13 positions agree with TRBD2. The CDR3 is made up of 19 amino acids. The J segment lost 2 bases and the V segment lost 4 bases, leaving 10 bases of the junction unmatched. Germline CDR1 reads SGHTA; CDR2 reads FQGNSA.

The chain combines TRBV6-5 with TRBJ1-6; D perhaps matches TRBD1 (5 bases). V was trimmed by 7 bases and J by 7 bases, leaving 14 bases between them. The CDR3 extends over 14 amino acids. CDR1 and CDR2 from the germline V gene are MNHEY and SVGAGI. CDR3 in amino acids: CASTQGRWNSPLHF. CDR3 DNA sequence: TGTGCCAGCACCCAGGGAAGGTGGAATTCACCCCTCCACTTT.

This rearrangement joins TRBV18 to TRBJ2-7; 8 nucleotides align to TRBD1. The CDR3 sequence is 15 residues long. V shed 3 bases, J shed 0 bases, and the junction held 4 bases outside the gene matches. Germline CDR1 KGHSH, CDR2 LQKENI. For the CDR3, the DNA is TGTGCCAGCTCACCCAAACAGGGGGTCTCCTACGAGCAGTACTTC. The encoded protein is CASSPKQGVSYEQYF.